The sequence of this T cell receptor (beta chain) was determined in a study of T-cell memory formation after mild COVID-19. Study information: Most TCR clusters belonged to a single donor. General observations from the study: Detection of some responders pre-infection suggested pre-existing cross-reactive memory T cells participated. Contracting clones from day 15 to 85 had balanced CD4/CD8; later expanders favoured CD4+. Those CD4+ clones that contracted were mainly in CM and EM (CD8+ ones in EMRA).

This clonotype showed up just a few times. What it binds is not known. TCRdb re-derived calls from the 5' RACE reads in MiXCR, one entry per CDR3 protein. The sample yields some 300,000 distinct CDR3 sequences, roughly 19% seen once. Sequenced sample: PBMCs or a T cell subset sorted from them (not recorded which). The receptor was isolated from a man aged 18-30 years who had mild COVID-19 (a few samples of this study predate the infection). Cell type and time point are not known.

CDR3 nucleotide sequence: TGTGCCAGCAGGCCCCCTTCCGGGACTAGCGGAGGGAGCACAGATACGCAGTATTTT. Translation gives CASRPPSGTSGGSTDTQYF. This chain joins TRBV6-2 or TRBV6-3 and TRBJ2-3, with 11 bases fitting TRBD2. After removal of 6 bases from V and 0 bases from J, the junction contained 14 bases not matched to a gene. Germline V gene sequence: CDR1 MNHEY, CDR2 SVGEGT. This CDR3 contains 19 residues.